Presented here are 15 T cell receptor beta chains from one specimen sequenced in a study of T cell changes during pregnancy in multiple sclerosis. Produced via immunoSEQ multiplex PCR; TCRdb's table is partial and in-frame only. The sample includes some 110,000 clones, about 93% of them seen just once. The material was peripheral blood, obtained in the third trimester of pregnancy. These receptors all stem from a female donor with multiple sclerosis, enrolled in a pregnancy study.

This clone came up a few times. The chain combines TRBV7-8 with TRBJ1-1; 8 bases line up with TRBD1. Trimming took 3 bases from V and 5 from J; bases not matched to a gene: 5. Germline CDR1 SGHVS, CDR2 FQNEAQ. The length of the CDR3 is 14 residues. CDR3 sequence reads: CASSFRTGFTEAFF. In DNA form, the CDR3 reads TGTGCCAGCAGCTTCCGGACAGGGTTTACTGAAGCTTTCTTT.

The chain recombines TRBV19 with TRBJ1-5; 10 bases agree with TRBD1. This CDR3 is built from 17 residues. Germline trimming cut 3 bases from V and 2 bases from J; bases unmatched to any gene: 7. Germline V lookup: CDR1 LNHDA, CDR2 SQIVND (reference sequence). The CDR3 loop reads CASSMGTGARGNQPQHF. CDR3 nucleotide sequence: TGTGCCAGTAGTATGGGGACAGGGGCTCGAGGCAATCAGCCCCAGCATTTT.

As DNA, the CDR3 is TGTGCCAGCCTCCGACAGGGAAGCTACGAGCAGTACTTC. Residues: CASLRQGSYEQYF. The gene calls are TRBV28 and TRBJ2-7; 7 bases match TRBD1. Germline values: CDR1 MDHEN, CDR2 SYDVKM. This CDR3 spans 13 amino acids. Germline trimming cut 8 bases from V and 3 bases from J; bases unmatched to any gene: 7. The whole variable domain, remainder taken from reference TRBV28 and TRBJ2-7, is DVKVTQSSRYLVKRTGEKVFLECVQDMDHENMFWYRQDPGLGLRLIYFSYDVKMKEKGDIPEGYSVSREKKERFSLILESASTNQTSMYLCASLRQGSYEQYFGPGTRLTVT.

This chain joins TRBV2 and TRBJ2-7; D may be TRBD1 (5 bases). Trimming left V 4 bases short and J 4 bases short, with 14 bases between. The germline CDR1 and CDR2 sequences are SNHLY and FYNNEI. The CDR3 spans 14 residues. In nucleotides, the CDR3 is TGTGCCAGCAGTGTAGGTTCAGGGAATTACGAGCAGTACTTC. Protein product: CASSVGSGNYEQYF.

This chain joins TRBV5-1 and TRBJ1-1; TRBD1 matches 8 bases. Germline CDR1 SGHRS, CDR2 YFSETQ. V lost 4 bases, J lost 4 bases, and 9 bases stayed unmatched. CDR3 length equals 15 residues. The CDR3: CASSPPTGEGTEAFF. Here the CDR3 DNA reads TGCGCCAGCAGCCCTCCGACAGGGGAGGGCACTGAAGCTTTCTTT.

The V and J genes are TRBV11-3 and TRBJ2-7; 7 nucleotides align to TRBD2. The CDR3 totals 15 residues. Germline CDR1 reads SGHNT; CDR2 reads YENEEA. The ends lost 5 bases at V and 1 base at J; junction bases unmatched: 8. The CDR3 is CASSPSGMGSYEQYF. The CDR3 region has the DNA TGTGCCAGCAGCCCCAGCGGGATGGGGTCCTACGAGCAGTACTTC.

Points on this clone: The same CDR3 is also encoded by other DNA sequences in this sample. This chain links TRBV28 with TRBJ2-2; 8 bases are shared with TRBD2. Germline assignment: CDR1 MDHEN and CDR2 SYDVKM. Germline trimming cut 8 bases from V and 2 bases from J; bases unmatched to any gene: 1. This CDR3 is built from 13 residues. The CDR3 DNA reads TGTGCCAGCCGGGAGGGAAACACCGGGGAGCTGTTTTTT. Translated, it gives CASREGNTGELFF.

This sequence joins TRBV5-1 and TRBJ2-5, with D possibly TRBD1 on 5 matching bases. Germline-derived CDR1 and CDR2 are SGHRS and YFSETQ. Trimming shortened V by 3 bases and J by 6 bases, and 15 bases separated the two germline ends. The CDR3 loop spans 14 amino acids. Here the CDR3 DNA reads TGCGCCAGCAGCTCCACTGACAGTCTAAAGACCCAGTACTTC. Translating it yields CASSSTDSLKTQYF.

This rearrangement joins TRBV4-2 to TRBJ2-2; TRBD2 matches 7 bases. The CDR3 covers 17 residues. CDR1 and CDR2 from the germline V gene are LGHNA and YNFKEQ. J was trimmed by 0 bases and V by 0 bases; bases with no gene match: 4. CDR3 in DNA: TGTGCCAGCAGCCAAGATCGAGCGGGATCGAACACCGGGGAGCTGTTTTTT. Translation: CASSQDRAGSNTGELFF.

The CDR3 region has the DNA TGTGCCAGCACCTTTACAGGGGCGAATGAAAAACTGTTTTTT. Translating gives CASTFTGANEKLFF. The rearrangement joins TRBV2 to TRBJ1-4, with TRBD1 matching 7 bases. V was clipped by 7 bases and J by 5 bases; unmatched bases: 7. The CDR3 totals 14 residues. Germline CDR1 is SNHLY and CDR2 is FYNNEI.

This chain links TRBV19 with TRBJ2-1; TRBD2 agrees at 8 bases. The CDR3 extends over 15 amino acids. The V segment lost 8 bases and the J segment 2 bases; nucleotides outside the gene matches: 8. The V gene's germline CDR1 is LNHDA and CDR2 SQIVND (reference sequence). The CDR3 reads CASSSGSRPYNEQFF. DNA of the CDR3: TGTGCCAGTTCTAGCGGGTCGAGACCCTACAATGAGCAGTTCTTC.

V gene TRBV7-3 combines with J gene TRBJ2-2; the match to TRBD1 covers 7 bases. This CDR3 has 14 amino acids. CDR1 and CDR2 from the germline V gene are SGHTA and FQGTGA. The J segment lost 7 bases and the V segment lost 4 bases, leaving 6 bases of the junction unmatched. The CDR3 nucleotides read TGTGCCAGCAGCTCGAGACAGGGCGGCGGGGAGCTGTTTTTT. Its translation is CASSSRQGGGELFF.

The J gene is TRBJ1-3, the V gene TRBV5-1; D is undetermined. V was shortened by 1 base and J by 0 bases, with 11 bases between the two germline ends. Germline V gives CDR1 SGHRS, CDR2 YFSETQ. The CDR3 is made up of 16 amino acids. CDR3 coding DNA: TGCGCCAGCAGCTTGACCGGGGTTGTCTCTGGAAACACCATATATTTT. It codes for CASSLTGVVSGNTIYF.

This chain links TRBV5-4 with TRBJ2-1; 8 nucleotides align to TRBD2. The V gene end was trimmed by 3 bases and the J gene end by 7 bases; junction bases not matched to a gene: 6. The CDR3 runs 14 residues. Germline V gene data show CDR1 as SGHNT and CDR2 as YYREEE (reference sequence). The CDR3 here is CASSSRLAKNEQFF. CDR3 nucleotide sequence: TGTGCCAGCAGCTCACGACTAGCGAAGAATGAGCAGTTCTTC.

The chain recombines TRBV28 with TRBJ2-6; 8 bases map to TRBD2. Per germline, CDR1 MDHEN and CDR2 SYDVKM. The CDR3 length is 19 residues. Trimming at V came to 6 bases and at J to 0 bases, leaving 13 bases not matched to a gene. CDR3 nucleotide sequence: TGTGCCAGCAGACCGACATCAGGGAGCGGGAGCTCTGGGGCCAACGTCCTGACTTTC. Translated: CASRPTSGSGSSGANVLTF.